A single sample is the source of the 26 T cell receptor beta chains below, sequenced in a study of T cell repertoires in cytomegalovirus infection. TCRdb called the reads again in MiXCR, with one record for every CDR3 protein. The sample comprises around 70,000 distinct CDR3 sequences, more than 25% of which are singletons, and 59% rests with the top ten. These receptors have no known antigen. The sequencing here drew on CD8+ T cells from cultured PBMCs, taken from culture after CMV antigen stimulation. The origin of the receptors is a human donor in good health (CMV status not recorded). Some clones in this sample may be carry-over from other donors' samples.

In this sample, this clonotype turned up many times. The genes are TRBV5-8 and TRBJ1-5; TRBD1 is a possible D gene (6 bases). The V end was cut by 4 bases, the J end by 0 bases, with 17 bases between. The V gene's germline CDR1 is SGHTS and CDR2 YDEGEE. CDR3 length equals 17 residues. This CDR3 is CASSKGSTGDSNQPQHF. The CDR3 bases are TGTGCCAGCAGCAAGGGATCGACAGGAGATAGCAATCAGCCCCAGCATTTT.

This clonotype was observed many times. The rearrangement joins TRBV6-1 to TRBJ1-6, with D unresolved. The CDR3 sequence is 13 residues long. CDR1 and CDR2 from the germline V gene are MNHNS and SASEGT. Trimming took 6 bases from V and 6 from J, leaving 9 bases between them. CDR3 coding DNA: TGTGCCAGCAGAGGTCGGGCTAATTCACCCCTCCACTTT. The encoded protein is CASRGRANSPLHF.

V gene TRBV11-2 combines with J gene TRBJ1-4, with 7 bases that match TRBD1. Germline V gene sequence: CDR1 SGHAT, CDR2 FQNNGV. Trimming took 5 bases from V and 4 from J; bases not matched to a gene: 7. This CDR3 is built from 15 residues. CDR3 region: CASSHGQDLNEKLFF. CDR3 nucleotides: TGTGCCAGCAGCCACGGACAGGACCTTAATGAAAAACTGTTTTTT.

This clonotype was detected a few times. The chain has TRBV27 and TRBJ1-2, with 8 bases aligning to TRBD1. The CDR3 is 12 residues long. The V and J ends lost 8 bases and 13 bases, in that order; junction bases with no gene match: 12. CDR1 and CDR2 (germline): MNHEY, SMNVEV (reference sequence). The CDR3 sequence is CASATGALPFTF. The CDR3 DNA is TGTGCCAGCGCGACAGGGGCCCTTCCCTTCACCTTC.

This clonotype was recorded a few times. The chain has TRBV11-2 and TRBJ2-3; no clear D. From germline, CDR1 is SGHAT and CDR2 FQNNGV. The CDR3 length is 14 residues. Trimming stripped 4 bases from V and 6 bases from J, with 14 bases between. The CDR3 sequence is CASSSFVALDTQYF. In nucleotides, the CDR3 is TGTGCCAGCAGCTCCTTTGTAGCTTTGGATACGCAGTATTTT.

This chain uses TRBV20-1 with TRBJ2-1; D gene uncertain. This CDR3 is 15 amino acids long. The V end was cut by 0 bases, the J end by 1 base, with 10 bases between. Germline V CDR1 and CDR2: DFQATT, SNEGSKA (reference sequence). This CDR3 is CSARDLDTSYNEQFF. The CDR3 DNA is TGCAGTGCTAGAGATCTGGATACGTCCTACAATGAGCAGTTCTTC.

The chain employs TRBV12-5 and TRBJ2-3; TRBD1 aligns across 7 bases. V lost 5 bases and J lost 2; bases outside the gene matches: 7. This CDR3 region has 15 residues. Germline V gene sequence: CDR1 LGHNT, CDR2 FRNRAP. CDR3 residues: CASGNGQAYTDTQYF. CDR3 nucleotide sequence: TGTGCTAGTGGTAACGGACAGGCATACACAGATACGCAGTATTTT.

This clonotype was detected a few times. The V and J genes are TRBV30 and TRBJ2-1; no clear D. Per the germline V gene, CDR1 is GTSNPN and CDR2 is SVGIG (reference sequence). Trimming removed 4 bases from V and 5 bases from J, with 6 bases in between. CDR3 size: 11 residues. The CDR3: CAWNSDNEQFF. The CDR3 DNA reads TGTGCCTGGAATTCCGACAATGAGCAGTTCTTC.

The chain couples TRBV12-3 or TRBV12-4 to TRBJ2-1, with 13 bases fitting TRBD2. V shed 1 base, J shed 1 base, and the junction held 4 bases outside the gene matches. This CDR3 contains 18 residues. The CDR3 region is CASSLGELAGGSYNEQFF. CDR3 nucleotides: TGTGCCAGCAGTTTAGGGGAACTAGCGGGAGGGTCCTACAATGAGCAGTTCTTC.

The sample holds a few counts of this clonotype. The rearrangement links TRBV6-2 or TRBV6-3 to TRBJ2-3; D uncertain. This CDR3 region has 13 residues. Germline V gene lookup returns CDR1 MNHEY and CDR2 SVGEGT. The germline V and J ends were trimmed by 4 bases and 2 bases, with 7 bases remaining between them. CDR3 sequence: CASSWVPTDTQYF. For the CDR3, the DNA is TGTGCCAGCAGTTGGGTTCCCACAGATACGCAGTATTTT.

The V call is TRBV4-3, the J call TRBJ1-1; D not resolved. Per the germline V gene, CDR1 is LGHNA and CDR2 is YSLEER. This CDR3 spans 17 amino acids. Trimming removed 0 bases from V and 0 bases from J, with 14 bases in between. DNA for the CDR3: TGCGCCAGCAGCCAAGACCTTTGGACTGCCATGAACACTGAAGCTTTCTTT. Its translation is CASSQDLWTAMNTEAFF.

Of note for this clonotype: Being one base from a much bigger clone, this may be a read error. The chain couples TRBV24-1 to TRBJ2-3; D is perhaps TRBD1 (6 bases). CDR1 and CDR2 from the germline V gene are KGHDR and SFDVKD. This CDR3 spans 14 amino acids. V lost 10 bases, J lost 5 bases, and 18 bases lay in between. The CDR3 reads CATAQGIGIDTQYF. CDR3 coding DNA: TGTGCCACGGCCCAGGGGATTGGCATAGATACGCAGTATTTT.

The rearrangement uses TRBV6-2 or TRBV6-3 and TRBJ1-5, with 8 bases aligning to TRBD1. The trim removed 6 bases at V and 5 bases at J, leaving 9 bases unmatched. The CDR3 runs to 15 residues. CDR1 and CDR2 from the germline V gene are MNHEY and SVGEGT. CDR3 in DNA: TGTGCCAGCAGATCACGACAGGGGTGGGATCAGCCCCAGCATTTT. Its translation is CASRSRQGWDQPQHF.

DNA for the CDR3: TGTGCCAGCAGCCTAGGGGGTTTGACCCGCTACAATGAGCAGTTCTTC. It codes for CASSLGGLTRYNEQFF. The genes are TRBV12-3 or TRBV12-4 and TRBJ2-1; a possible D gene is TRBD1 (6 bases). The CDR3 totals 16 residues. V lost 6 bases and J lost 3, with 18 bases in between.

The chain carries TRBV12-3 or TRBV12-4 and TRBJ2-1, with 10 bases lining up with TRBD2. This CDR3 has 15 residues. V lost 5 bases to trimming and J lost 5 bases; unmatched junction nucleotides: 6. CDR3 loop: CASSRGTSADNEQFF. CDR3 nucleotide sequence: TGTGCCAGCAGTCGCGGGACTAGCGCTGACAATGAGCAGTTCTTC.

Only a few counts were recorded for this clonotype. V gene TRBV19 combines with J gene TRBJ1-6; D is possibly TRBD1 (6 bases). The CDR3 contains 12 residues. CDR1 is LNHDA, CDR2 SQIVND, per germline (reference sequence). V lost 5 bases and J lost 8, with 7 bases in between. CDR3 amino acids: CASSAGDSPLHF. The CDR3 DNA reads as TGTGCCAGTAGTGCAGGGGATTCACCCCTCCACTTT.

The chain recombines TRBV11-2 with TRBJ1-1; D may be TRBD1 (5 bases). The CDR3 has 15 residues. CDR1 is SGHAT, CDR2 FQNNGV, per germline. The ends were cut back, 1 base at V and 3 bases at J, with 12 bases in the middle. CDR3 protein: CASSLGDGGDTEAFF. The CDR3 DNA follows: TGTGCCAGCAGCTTAGGGGATGGGGGGGACACTGAAGCTTTCTTT.

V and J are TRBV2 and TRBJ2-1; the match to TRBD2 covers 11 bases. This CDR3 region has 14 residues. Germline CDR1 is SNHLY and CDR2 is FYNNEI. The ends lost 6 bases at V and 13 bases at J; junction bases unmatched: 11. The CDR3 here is CASRSGLAGTRQFF. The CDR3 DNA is TGTGCCAGCAGGTCCGGACTAGCGGGTACCCGTCAGTTCTTC.

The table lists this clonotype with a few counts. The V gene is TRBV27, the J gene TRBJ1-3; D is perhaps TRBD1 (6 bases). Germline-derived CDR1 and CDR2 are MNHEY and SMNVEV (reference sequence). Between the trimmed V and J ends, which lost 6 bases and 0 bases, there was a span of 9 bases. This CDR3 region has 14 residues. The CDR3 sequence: CASSFRGSGNTIYF. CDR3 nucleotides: TGTGCCAGCAGCTTCAGGGGCTCTGGAAACACCATATATTTT.

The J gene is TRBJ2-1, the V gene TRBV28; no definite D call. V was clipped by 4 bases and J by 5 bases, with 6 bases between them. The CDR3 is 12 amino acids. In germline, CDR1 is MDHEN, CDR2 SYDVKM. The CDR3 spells CASSSENNEQFF. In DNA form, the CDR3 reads TGTGCCAGCAGTTCGGAGAACAATGAGCAGTTCTTC.

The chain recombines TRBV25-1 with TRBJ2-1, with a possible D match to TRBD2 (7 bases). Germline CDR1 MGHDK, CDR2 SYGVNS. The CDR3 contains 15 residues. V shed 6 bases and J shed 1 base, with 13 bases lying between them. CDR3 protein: CASSQGGGSYNEQFF. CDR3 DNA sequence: TGTGCCAGCAGCCAGGGAGGGGGGTCCTACAATGAGCAGTTCTTC.

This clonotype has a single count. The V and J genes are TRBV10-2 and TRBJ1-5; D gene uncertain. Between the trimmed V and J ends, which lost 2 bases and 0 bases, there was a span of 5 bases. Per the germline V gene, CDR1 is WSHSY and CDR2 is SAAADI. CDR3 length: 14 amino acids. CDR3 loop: CASSEGISNQPQHF. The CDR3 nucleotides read TGCGCCAGCAGTGAGGGGATTAGCAATCAGCCCCAGCATTTT.

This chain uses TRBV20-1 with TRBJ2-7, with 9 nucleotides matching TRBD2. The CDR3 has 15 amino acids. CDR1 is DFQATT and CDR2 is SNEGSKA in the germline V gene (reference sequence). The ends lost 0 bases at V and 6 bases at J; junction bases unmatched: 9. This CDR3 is CSARDVAGVGGEQYF. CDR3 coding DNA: TGCAGTGCTAGAGACGTAGCGGGAGTAGGTGGCGAGCAGTACTTC.

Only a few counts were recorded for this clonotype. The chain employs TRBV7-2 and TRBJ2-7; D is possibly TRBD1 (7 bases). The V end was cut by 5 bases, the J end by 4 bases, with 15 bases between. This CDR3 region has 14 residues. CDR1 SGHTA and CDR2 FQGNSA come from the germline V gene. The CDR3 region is CASSAGGGGYEQYF. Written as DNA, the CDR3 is TGTGCCAGCAGCGCCGGAGGGGGCGGTTACGAGCAGTACTTC.

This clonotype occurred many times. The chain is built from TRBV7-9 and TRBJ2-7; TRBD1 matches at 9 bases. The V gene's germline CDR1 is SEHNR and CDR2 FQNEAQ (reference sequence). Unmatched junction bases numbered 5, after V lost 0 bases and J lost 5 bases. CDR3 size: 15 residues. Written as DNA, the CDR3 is TGTGCCAGCAGCTTAGCCGGGACAGGGTCCCACGAGCAGTACTTC. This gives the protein CASSLAGTGSHEQYF.

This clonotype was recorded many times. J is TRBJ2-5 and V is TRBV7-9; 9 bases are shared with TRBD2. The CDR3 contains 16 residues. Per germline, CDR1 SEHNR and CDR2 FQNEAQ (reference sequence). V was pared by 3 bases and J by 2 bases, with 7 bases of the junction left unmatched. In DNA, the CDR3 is TGTGCCAGCAGCTTGGTGTCTAGCGGGGTTCAAGAGACCCAGTACTTC. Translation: CASSLVSSGVQETQYF.